These 7 T cell receptor beta chains were all obtained from the same sample, sequenced in a study of OX40 agonist ivuxolimab in advanced cancers. TCRdb keeps only in-frame clones here, not all; method: immunoSEQ multiplex PCR. This sample has around 69,000 clones, with 80% to 90% found just once. Sequenced material: CD4+ or CD8+ T cells sorted from blood, taken in a trial of the OX40 agonist ivuxolimab. These receptors were obtained from an adult with an advanced solid tumor such as melanoma, head and neck, liver or kidney cancer.

This chain joins TRBV7-3 and TRBJ2-3; D is possibly TRBD1 or TRBD2 (5 bases each). V was pared by 2 bases and J by 0 bases, with 12 bases between. Germline CDR1 reads SGHTA; CDR2 reads FQGTGA. The CDR3 sequence is 16 residues long. Written as DNA, the CDR3 is TGTGCCAGCAGCTTATTAGGGGAGACTAGCACAGATACGCAGTATTTT. The encoded protein is CASSLLGETSTDTQYF.

This chain links TRBV19 with TRBJ2-7; possible D gene TRBD1, 7 bases. The ends were cut back, 5 bases at V and 5 bases at J, with 16 bases in the middle. Looked up from germline, CDR1 is LNHDA and CDR2 is SQIVND (reference sequence). The length of the CDR3 is 14 residues. DNA of the CDR3: TGTGCCAGTAGTGCCCCGGAGGGGGCCGACGAGCAGTACTTC. Translating it yields CASSAPEGADEQYF.

The rearrangement uses TRBV19 and TRBJ2-4; TRBD2 aligns across 11 bases. This CDR3 contains 19 residues. Looked up from germline, CDR1 is LNHDA and CDR2 is SQIVND (reference sequence). V shed 3 bases and J 0 bases; nucleotides not matched to a gene: 10. The CDR3, as DNA: TGTGCCAGTAGTATTGCTAGCGGGAGGACAAACGGAGCCAAAAACATTCAGTACTTC. Protein sequence: CASSIASGRTNGAKNIQYF.

V is TRBV7-9 and J is TRBJ2-4; D possibly corresponds to TRBD2 (5 bases). V shed 1 base and J shed 9 bases, with 13 bases lying between them. The CDR3 sequence is 14 residues long. From germline, CDR1 is SEHNR and CDR2 FQNEAQ (reference sequence). The CDR3 loop is CASSLVTSIAIQYF. DNA of the CDR3: TGTGCCAGCAGCTTAGTAACTAGTATAGCCATTCAGTACTTC.

The chain combines TRBV7-8 with TRBJ2-6; the D call may be TRBD1 or TRBD2 (6 bases each). V dropped 2 bases and J dropped 1 base, with 15 bases sitting between them. The CDR3 contains 18 residues. Germline values: CDR1 SGHVS, CDR2 FQNEAQ. The CDR3 DNA follows: TGTGCCAGCAGCTTATATGGAGGGGGTTATTCTGGGGCCAACGTCCTGACTTTC. This translates into CASSLYGGGYSGANVLTF.

Here the CDR3 DNA reads TGTGCCAGCTCACCGGACAGAGCGACTAACTATGGCTACACCTTC. It specifies CASSPDRATNYGYTF. This chain uses TRBV18 with TRBJ1-2; weak D call: TRBD1 (6 bases). Germline-derived CDR1 and CDR2 are KGHSH and LQKENI. V lost 3 bases and J 0 bases, leaving 11 bases between the germline ends. The CDR3 is 15 amino acids.

This rearrangement joins TRBV30 to TRBJ1-1; a weak D match, TRBD1 (6 bases). CDR1 and CDR2 from the germline V gene are GTSNPN and SVGIG (reference sequence). The CDR3 extends over 14 amino acids. V was clipped by 7 bases and J by 0 bases, with 15 bases between them. The CDR3 here is CALGGGPMNTEAFF. The CDR3 coding sequence is TGTGCCTTGGGAGGGGGACCCATGAACACTGAAGCTTTCTTT.